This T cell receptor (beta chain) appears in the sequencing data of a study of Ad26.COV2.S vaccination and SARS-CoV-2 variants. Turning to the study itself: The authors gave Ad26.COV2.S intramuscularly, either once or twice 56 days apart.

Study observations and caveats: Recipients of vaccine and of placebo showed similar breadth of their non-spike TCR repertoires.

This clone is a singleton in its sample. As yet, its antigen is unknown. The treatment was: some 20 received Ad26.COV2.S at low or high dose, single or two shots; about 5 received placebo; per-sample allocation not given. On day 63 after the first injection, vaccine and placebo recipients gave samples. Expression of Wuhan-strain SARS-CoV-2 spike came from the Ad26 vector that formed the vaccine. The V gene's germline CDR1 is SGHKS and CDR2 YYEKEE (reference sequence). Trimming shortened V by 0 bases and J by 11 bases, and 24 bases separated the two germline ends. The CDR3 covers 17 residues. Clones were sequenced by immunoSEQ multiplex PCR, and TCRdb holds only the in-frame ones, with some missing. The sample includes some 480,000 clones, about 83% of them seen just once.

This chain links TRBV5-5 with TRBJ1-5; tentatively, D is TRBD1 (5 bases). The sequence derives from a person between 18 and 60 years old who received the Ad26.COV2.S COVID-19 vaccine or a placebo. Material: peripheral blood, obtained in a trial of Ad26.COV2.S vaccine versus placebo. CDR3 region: CASSLGAVQLERGAQHF. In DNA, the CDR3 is TGTGCCAGCAGCTTGGGGGCCGTGCAGCTCGAAAGGGGCGCCCAGCATTTT.